This T cell receptor (beta chain) derives from a study of Tregs in tolerant kidney transplant recipients. Findings and limits, study-wide: Biological reproducibility was not directly addressed in this study.

Of note for this clone: Its antigen is currently unknown.

CDR3 length: 16 amino acids. This table comes from immunoSEQ multiplex PCR, and its TCRdb copy is limited to in-frame clones, with some not included. Here the sample spans 90,000 to 130,000 clones, around 90% being singletons. Unstimulated Tregs (CD4+CD25+CD127-) and CD4+CD25- non-Tregs were sorted from PBMCs. The origin of this receptor is a human donor who received a combined kidney and bone marrow transplant. The material was CD4+ T cells from blood, obtained before the transplant. The chain recombines TRBV21-1 with TRBJ2-1; TRBD2 is the table's D call and was not checked against the DNA. TRBV21-1 is classified as a pseudogene. The CDR3 spells CASSPPSGNPYNEQFF. CDR3 DNA: TGTGCCAGCAGCCCCCCTAGCGGGAACCCCTACAATGAGCAGTTCTTC.